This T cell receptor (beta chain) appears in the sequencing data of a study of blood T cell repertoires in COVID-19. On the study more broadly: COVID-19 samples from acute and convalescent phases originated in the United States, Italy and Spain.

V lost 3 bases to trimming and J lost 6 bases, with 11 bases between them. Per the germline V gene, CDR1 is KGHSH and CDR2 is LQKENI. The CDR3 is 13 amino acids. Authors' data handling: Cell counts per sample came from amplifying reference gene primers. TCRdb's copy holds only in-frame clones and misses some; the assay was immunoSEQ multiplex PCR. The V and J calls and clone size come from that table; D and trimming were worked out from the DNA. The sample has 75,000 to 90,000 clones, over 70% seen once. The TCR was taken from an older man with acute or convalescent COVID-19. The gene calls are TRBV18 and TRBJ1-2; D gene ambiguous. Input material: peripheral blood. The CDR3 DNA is TGTGCCAGCTCACCTCGGGAGGGTGATGGCTACACCTTC. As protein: CASSPREGDGYTF.